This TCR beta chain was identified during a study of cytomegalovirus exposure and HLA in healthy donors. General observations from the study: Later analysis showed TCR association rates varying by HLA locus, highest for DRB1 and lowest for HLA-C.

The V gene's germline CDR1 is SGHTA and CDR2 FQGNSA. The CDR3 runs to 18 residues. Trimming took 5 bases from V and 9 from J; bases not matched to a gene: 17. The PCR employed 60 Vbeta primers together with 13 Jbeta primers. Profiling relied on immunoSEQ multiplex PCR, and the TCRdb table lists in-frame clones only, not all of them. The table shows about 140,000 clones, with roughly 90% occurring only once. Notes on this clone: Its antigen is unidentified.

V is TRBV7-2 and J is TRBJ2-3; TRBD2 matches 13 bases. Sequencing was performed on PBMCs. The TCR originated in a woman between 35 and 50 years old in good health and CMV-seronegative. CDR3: CASSPRGQLAGGPGTQYF. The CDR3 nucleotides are TGTGCCAGCAGCCCTAGGGGCCAACTAGCGGGAGGGCCGGGGACGCAGTATTTT. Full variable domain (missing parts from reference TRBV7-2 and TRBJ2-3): GAGVSQSPSNKVTEKGKDVELRCDPISGHTALYWYRQSLGQGLEFLIYFQGNSAPDKSGLPSDRFSAERTGGSVSTLTIQRTQQEDSAVYLCASSPRGQLAGGPGTQYFGPGTRLTVL.